Below, 3 T cell receptor beta chains from the same sample are listed, as sequenced in a study of identical twins. TCRdb passed the 5' RACE reads through MiXCR, listing each CDR3 protein once. The sample records 750,000 to 950,000 distinct CDR3 sequences, approximately 13% being singletons. This sample also belongs to another study, concerning yellow fever vaccine responses in identical twins.

Sequences were obtained from PBMCs. The receptors originated from a woman between 18 and 29 years old in good health.

The table lists this clonotype with many counts. The rearrangement uses TRBV10-3 and TRBJ2-2; maybe TRBD2 (6 bases). Trimming stripped 1 base from V and 5 bases from J, with 8 bases between. The CDR3 runs 14 residues. Germline V CDR1 and CDR2: ENHRY, SYGVKD. Here the CDR3 reads CAISEWGRTGELFF. The CDR3 bases are TGTGCCATCAGTGAGTGGGGGAGGACCGGGGAGCTGTTTTTT.

This clonotype came up a few times. CDR3 bases: TGCGCCAGCAGTGTGGGGGCTAGCGGGAGAAAAGATACGCAGTATTTT. Its translation is CASSVGASGRKDTQYF. The chain joins TRBV5-1 to TRBJ2-3, with TRBD2 matching 10 bases. The germline V gene has CDR1 SGHRS and CDR2 YFSETQ. J gave up 5 bases and V 5 bases, and 11 bases lay outside the gene matches. CDR3 size: 16 residues.

The chain links TRBV7-3 to TRBJ2-1; the match to TRBD2 covers 12 bases. The J segment lost 4 bases and the V segment lost 0 bases, leaving 7 bases of the junction unmatched. This CDR3 comprises 18 residues. Per the germline V gene, CDR1 is SGHTA and CDR2 is FQGTGA. For the CDR3, the DNA is TGTGCCAGCAGCTTAACCCCCCTAGCGGGAGGGGGTTACAATGAGCAGTTCTTC. It yields the protein CASSLTPLAGGGYNEQFF.